The 32 T cell receptor beta chains given below trace back to one sample, sequenced in a study of CD8 T cells in cerebrospinal fluid in Alzheimer's disease (dated by TCRdb to the early 2020s). Library method: 10x single-cell sequencing. The sequencing machine was a NextSeq 550. The reads underwent TCRdb reprocessing, giving one record for each CDR3 protein sequence and no DNA. The sample table holds about 1,200 distinct CDR3 sequences. The top ten clonotypes cover roughly 18% of the sample. Sequenced: cerebrospinal fluid. These receptors were taken from a human donor with Parkinson's disease.

The genes are TRBV19 and TRBJ2-1; the TRBD1 assignment by TCRdb is unverifiable without DNA. The CDR3 runs to 14 residues. Germline CDR1 is LNHDA and CDR2 is SQIVND (reference sequence). This chain's CDR3 is CASSLGGSLNEQFF.

This clonotype is labeled medium-sized (0.01 to 0.1%) based on frequency. The genes are TRBV4-3 and TRBJ1-1; TCRdb reports TRBD1, a call that lacks DNA to check it against. Per germline, CDR1 LGHNA and CDR2 YSLEER. The CDR3 is made up of 15 amino acids. CDR3 in amino acids: CASSHDRVVLTEAFF.

The rearrangement uses TRBV28 and TRBJ1-5. The germline gives CDR1 MDHEN, CDR2 SYDVKM. The CDR3 loop spans 12 amino acids. This CDR3 is CASRVSNQPQHF.

The J gene is TRBJ1-4, the V gene TRBV5-6. Per germline, CDR1 SGHDT and CDR2 YYEEEE. The CDR3 runs 13 residues. CDR3 loop: CASSLYRNEKLFF.

The genes are TRBV25-1 and TRBJ1-1; TCRdb designates TRBD1, a call that cannot be tested without DNA. The CDR3 is 12 residues long. The germline V gene has CDR1 MGHDK and CDR2 SYGVNS. The CDR3 spells CASSSGQGEAFF. Full variable domain (rest looked up from reference TRBV25-1 and TRBJ1-1): EADIYQTPRYLVIGTGKKITLECSQTMGHDKMYWYQQDPGMELHLIHYSYGVNSTEKGDLSSESTVSRIRTEHFPLTLESARPSHTSQYLCASSSGQGEAFFGQGTRLTVV.

By frequency, this clonotype registers medium-sized (0.01 to 0.1%). The chain links TRBV2 to TRBJ1-1; TCRdb reports TRBD1, a call that lacks DNA to check it against. Germline V gene sequence: CDR1 SNHLY, CDR2 FYNNEI. The CDR3 runs 14 residues. CDR3 region: CASPGNRGQFEAFF.

This clonotype is labeled medium-sized based on frequency. This chain connects TRBV29-1 to TRBJ2-2; TCRdb names TRBD1, which stays unverified in the absence of DNA. The germline V gene encodes CDR1 SQVTM and CDR2 ANQGSEA. The CDR3 is 15 residues long. CDR3: CSVERKGAGTGELFF.

This clonotype is called large (0.1 to 1%) based on its frequency. The chain is built from TRBV5-5 and TRBJ2-1; TCRdb outputs TRBD2, but without DNA this stays unchecked. The germline V gene encodes CDR1 SGHKS and CDR2 YYEKEE (reference sequence). The CDR3 extends over 16 amino acids. The CDR3 protein is CASSAFLAGLNNEQFF.

By frequency, this clonotype registers medium-sized. This chain uses TRBV13 with TRBJ1-1. CDR3 size: 18 residues. Germline-derived CDR1 and CDR2 are PRHDT and FYEKMQ (reference sequence). CDR3 protein: CASSFNRRVYYMNTEAFF.

In terms of frequency, this clonotype is medium-sized. This chain uses TRBV10-3 with TRBJ2-7; the TCRdb D gene call, TRBD2, has no DNA to confirm it. This CDR3 has 15 residues. The germline V gene encodes CDR1 ENHRY and CDR2 SYGVKD. This CDR3 reads CAISEEAGRTYEQYF.

The V call is TRBV4-2, the J call TRBJ1-4. Looked up from germline, CDR1 is LGHNA and CDR2 is YNFKEQ. This CDR3 comprises 15 residues. The CDR3 spells CASSQEGGWEEKLFF.

This clonotype is deemed medium-sized by its frequency. CDR3 residues: CASSRRGLRTYEQYF. This sequence joins TRBV6-5 and TRBJ2-7; TCRdb reports TRBD1, a call that lacks DNA to check it against. Germline CDR1 MNHEY, CDR2 SVGAGI. The CDR3 has 15 residues.

V and J are TRBV28 and TRBJ1-6. Germline lookup yields CDR1 MDHEN and CDR2 SYDVKM. The CDR3 extends over 14 amino acids. CDR3 in amino acids: CASSGPYVGSPLHF.

According to its frequency, this clonotype is large. The chain is built from TRBV20-1 and TRBJ1-5. This CDR3 region has 18 residues. The germline V gene encodes CDR1 DFQATT and CDR2 SNEGSKA (reference sequence). CDR3 loop: CSAKEEYDGRSSNQPQHF.

By frequency, this clonotype is medium-sized (0.01 to 0.1%). The chain is built from TRBV30 and TRBJ1-2; TCRdb outputs TRBD1, but without DNA this stays unchecked. This CDR3 has 13 residues. CDR1 and CDR2 (germline): GTSNPN, SVGIG (reference sequence). This CDR3 is CAWSVKGAYGYTF.

Considering frequency, this clonotype is medium-sized. The chain carries TRBV7-3 and TRBJ2-2; TCRdb proposes TRBD2, but this gene call is untestable without DNA. Germline CDR1 is SGHTA and CDR2 is FQGTGA. CDR3 length equals 20 residues. CDR3 protein: CASSLRGPGTSGRYTGELFF.

This clonotype is large (0.1 to 1%) by frequency. V and J are TRBV7-2 and TRBJ2-5; absent DNA, TCRdb's TRBD2 call cannot be checked. There are 16 residues in the CDR3. Germline CDR1 reads SGHTA; CDR2 reads FQGNSA. The CDR3 spells CASSYGGTPRRETQYF.

Its frequency marks this clonotype as medium-sized. The J gene is TRBJ2-3, the V gene TRBV6-6; TCRdb reports TRBD2, a call that lacks DNA to check it against. This CDR3 is built from 13 residues. From germline, CDR1 is MNHNY and CDR2 SVGAGI (reference sequence). The CDR3 sequence is CASIPAGSDTQYF.

Its frequency marks this clonotype as medium-sized (0.01 to 0.1%). The rearrangement links TRBV7-3 to TRBJ2-3; there is no DNA to check the TCRdb D call of TRBD1. The CDR3 has 15 residues. In germline, CDR1 is SGHTA, CDR2 FQGTGA. The CDR3 sequence is CASSFGGRVGDTQYF.

This clonotype counts as medium-sized by frequency. The chain combines TRBV6-1 with TRBJ1-5; the D call of TRBD1 rests on TCRdb alone, since no DNA is present to check it. The CDR3 is 13 residues long. Germline CDR1 MNHNS, CDR2 SASEGT. The CDR3 here is CASKPGPDQPQHF.

This clonotype is identified as medium-sized from frequency. This sequence joins TRBV27 and TRBJ2-5; the D call from TCRdb, TRBD1, cannot be confirmed without DNA. Germline V gene sequence: CDR1 MNHEY, CDR2 SMNVEV (reference sequence). CDR3 length equals 13 residues. CDR3 sequence reads: CASSHRPRETQYF.

The chain recombines TRBV27 with TRBJ1-2; TCRdb calls TRBD1, which cannot be checked without DNA. CDR3 size: 13 residues. Per the germline V gene, CDR1 is MNHEY and CDR2 is SMNVEV (reference sequence). CDR3 residues: CASSDAPERGYTF.

This clonotype is identified as medium-sized from frequency. The chain recombines TRBV5-8 with TRBJ2-5; TCRdb selects TRBD1, and the lack of DNA leaves this call unchecked. There are 13 residues in the CDR3. Germline V gives CDR1 SGHTS, CDR2 YDEGEE. CDR3 residues: CASSLYLRDDQYF.

This clonotype shows up as medium-sized (0.01 to 0.1%) by frequency. The chain joins TRBV7-2 to TRBJ2-2; TCRdb's assignment of TRBD1 cannot be checked, as there is no DNA. The CDR3 sequence is 16 residues long. Per the germline V gene, CDR1 is SGHTA and CDR2 is FQGNSA. Here the CDR3 reads CASSRQGAEFTGELFF. Based on the CDR3 plus reference TRBV7-2 and TRBJ2-2, the full variable domain is GAGVSQSPSNKVTEKGKDVELRCDPISGHTALYWYRQSLGQGLEFLIYFQGNSAPDKSGLPSDRFSAERTGGSVSTLTIQRTQQEDSAVYLCASSRQGAEFTGELFFGEGSRLTVL.

This clonotype is labeled medium-sized (0.01 to 0.1%) based on frequency. The chain joins TRBV7-8 to TRBJ2-7. The CDR3 covers 16 residues. Germline V gene data show CDR1 as SGHVS and CDR2 as FQNEAQ. The CDR3: CASSLGFGRLSYEQYF.

The genes are TRBV20-1 and TRBJ2-7; TCRdb names TRBD2, which stays unverified in the absence of DNA. CDR1 is DFQATT and CDR2 is SNEGSKA in the germline V gene (reference sequence). This CDR3 comprises 12 residues. The CDR3 sequence: CSVGEGIDEQYF.

Measured by frequency, this clonotype is medium-sized. V is TRBV6-1 and J is TRBJ2-1. This CDR3 contains 12 residues. Germline V gene sequence: CDR1 MNHNS, CDR2 SASEGT. This CDR3 reads CASSKSWNEQFF.

This clonotype is medium-sized by frequency. V usage is TRBV7-8 and J usage is TRBJ2-1. Germline-derived CDR1 and CDR2 are SGHVS and FQNEAQ. The CDR3 sequence is 12 residues long. CDR3 residues: CASSARTAEQFF.

By frequency, this clonotype registers medium-sized. The chain is built from TRBV5-1 and TRBJ1-5. This CDR3 is built from 14 residues. Germline CDR1 reads SGHRS; CDR2 reads YFSETQ. The CDR3 loop reads CASSLDQGLQPQHF.

This clonotype counts as medium-sized (0.01 to 0.1%) by frequency. The chain employs TRBV6-1 and TRBJ2-6; as DNA is missing, the TRBD1 call by TCRdb cannot be tested. Germline V gene data show CDR1 as MNHNS and CDR2 as SASEGT. This CDR3 has 17 residues. CDR3 loop: CASKDRGGTSGANVLTF.

This clonotype is called medium-sized based on its frequency. J is TRBJ2-7 and V is TRBV29-1; TCRdb reports TRBD1, a call that lacks DNA to check it against. Germline V gives CDR1 SQVTM, CDR2 ANQGSEA. This CDR3 has 15 amino acids. Here the CDR3 reads CSDDGADKENYEQYF.

Frequency places this clonotype as medium-sized (0.01 to 0.1%). The gene calls are TRBV5-6 and TRBJ1-2. The germline CDR1 and CDR2 sequences are SGHDT and YYEEEE. The CDR3 is 16 residues long. The CDR3 here is CASSLHPRSHPYGYTF.